This T cell receptor (beta chain) emerged from a study of T-cell memory formation after mild COVID-19. Study conclusions and caveats: Day 15 to 85 contractors were CD4/CD8 balanced; later expanders leaned CD4+. Among contracting clones, CD4+ were mainly CM/EM and CD8+ enriched in EMRA.

Germline V lookup: CDR1 SNHLY, CDR2 FYNNEI. With V trimmed by 6 bases and J by 6 bases, 11 bases remained unmatched. CDR3 size: 15 residues. A note on this clonotype: What it binds is not known.

TCRdb independently ran MiXCR on the 5' RACE reads; one entry per CDR3 protein. The repertoire holds fewer than 350,000 distinct CDR3 sequences, with 15% to 20% as singletons. This chain links TRBV2 with TRBJ1-5; the match to TRBD1 covers 7 bases. The TCR comes from a man aged 18 to 29 who had mild COVID-19 (a few samples of this study predate the infection). Cell type and time point are not known. The source material was PBMCs or a T cell subset sorted from them (not recorded which). CDR3 loop: CASRTDRVGGQPQHF. The CDR3 DNA is TGTGCCAGCAGAACCGACAGGGTCGGGGGTCAGCCCCAGCATTTT.